This T cell receptor beta chain was documented in a study of Graves' ophthalmopathy and Graves' hyperthyroidism. About the study: Peripheral blood was gathered at the point of initial diagnosis, before any treatment started.

Study-level points and caveats: Most thyroid-expanded clonotypes exceeding 0.001 frequency were also found in blood. As the model predicted ophthalmopathy progression, it achieved a sensitivity of less than 71% and a specificity of approximately 72%.

Beta-chain TCR CDR3 regions were amplified from RNA transcripts. First-round RT-PCR employed HTBI primers, with a second-round multiplex PCR after it. TCRdb used MiXCR to reprocess the multiplex PCR reads, holding one entry per CDR3 protein. The table has 600,000 to 700,000 distinct CDR3 sequences, just over 40% seen once. This clonotype was counted ten times or more. The antigen is not known. The CDR3 runs 13 residues. V dropped 4 bases and J dropped 3 bases, with 9 bases sitting between them. Looked up from germline, CDR1 is LNHNV and CDR2 is YYDKDF (reference sequence). Sequencing input: peripheral blood. The clonotype comes from an adult man with Graves' ophthalmopathy. This rearrangement joins TRBV15 to TRBJ1-1; a possible D gene is TRBD1 (6 bases). The CDR3 reads CATSTGAYTEAFF. The CDR3 bases are TGTGCCACCAGCACGGGGGCCTACACTGAAGCTTTCTTT. The full variable domain, in which reference TRBV15 and TRBJ1-1 provide the parts outside the CDR3, is DAMVIQNPRYQVTQFGKPVTLSCSQTLNHNVMYWYQQKSSQAPKLLFHYYDKDFNNEADTPDNFQSRRPNTSFCFLDIRSPGLGDTAMYLCATSTGAYTEAFFGQGTRLTVV.